The TCR beta chain described here comes from a study of vaccination and CD4 T cells after COVID-19. Comments on this clonotype: Its antigen remains unidentified.

Regarding time point: late sampling 161 to 241 days after vaccination in a few convalescent patients. Sample treatment: roughly 11-day PBMC culture with coronavirus spike peptide pools or control peptides (ViraFEST assay). CDR1 SGHTA and CDR2 FQGNSA come from the germline V gene. The CDR3 has 14 amino acids. Trimming took off 2 bases at V and 3 bases at J, with 11 bases between the two ends. An Oncomine TCR Beta short-read assay was used to sequence the DNA from cultured CD4+ T cells. Extraction of genomic DNA was performed on cultured CD4+ T cells. TCRdb fed the PCR reads into MiXCR, producing one record per CDR3 protein. The sample shows 15,000 to 20,000 distinct CDR3 sequences, approximately 56% of them seen only once.

Material: CD4+ T cells from blood, cultured in vitro, obtained about 7 months after SARS-CoV-2 vaccination. V and J are TRBV7-2 and TRBJ2-7; D ambiguous. The receptor was derived from a human donor who had recovered from COVID-19. CDR3 amino acids: CASSLLGSFYEQYF. The CDR3 DNA reads as TGTGCCAGCAGCTTACTGGGCAGCTTCTACGAGCAGTACTTC.